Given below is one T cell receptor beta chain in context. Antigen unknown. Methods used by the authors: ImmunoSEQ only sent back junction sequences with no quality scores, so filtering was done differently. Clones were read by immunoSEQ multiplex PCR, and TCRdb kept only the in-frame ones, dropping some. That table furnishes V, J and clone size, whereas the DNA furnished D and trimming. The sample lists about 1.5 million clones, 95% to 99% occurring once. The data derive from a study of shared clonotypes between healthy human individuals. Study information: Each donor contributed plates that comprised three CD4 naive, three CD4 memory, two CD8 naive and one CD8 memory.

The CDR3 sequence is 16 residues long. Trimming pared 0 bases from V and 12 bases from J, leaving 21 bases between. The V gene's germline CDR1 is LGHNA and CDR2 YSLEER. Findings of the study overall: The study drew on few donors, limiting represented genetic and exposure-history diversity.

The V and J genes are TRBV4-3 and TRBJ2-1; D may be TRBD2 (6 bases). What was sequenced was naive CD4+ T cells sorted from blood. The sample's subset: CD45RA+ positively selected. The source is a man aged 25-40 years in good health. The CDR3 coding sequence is TGCGCCAGCAGCCAAGATCTTAGGCGGGGAGTGGTTGTGCAGTTCTTC. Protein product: CASSQDLRRGVVVQFF.